This TCR beta chain was observed in a study of blood T cell repertoires in COVID-19 (dated by TCRdb to 2019 to 2021). With respect to the entire study: Samples covering the acute and convalescent phases of COVID-19 were provided by collaborators in the United States, Italy and Spain. Where available, HLA class I and class II types were taken from metadata supplied by the sample provider and were not determined by assay-based typing. A de-identified subject ID, COVID-19 status, age in years and sex were almost always included in the sample metadata. The prospective study material was composed of cDNA or gDNA derived from T cells, B-cell-depleted T cells, or PBMCs. The dataset comprised deeply sampled blood TCRbeta repertoires from subjects exposed to, actively infected with, or recovered from COVID-19. Samples were obtained from the ongoing ImmuneRACE study (first 160 participants) and from 1,254 subjects provided by 6 global collaborators. A freely available public database, intended as a resource for researchers studying the immune response to SARS-CoV-2, is where the repertoires were released.

Collaborating institutions collected whole blood in K2EDTA tubes following their own protocols. Collaborator samples were shipped for TCRbeta analysis as frozen whole blood, isolated PBMCs, or DNA extracted from either sample type. TCRbeta CDR3 regions were amplified from genomic DNA by means of the immunoSEQ Assay, a bias-controlled multiplex PCR. On the study's bioinformatics: The number of nucleated cells in each sample was estimated by amplification of reference gene primers within the assay. To quantify the absolute abundance of each unique TCRbeta CDR3 rearrangement, sequence reads were collapsed and filtered. For each sample, productive Simpson clonality was calculated as the square root of Simpson's diversity index over productive rearrangements. TCRdb retrieved this table from immuneACCESS and kept in-frame rearrangements only. Not all clones are present; in checked studies, unresolved V genes account for under half, and no reason is known for the remainder. D and trimming were read from the DNA, whereas the V and J calls and clone size are those reported in that table. The sample table lists more than 95,000 clones, 85% to 90% of them with a count of one. Of the sample, around 4.1% falls within the top ten clones.

Details on this clone: Which antigen it targets is not known. Within one base of it there is no much larger clone, and no base qualities were kept.

What the authors observed across the whole study: The quantity of clinical and demographic metadata differed by source and by participant and was supplied without curation.

Sequenced material: peripheral blood. The TCR comes from a man aged 50 to 60 with acute or convalescent COVID-19.

The sequenced DNA: TGTGCCAGCAGCCTGGGACTAGCGGGGCTCACAGATACGCAGTATTTT. This gives the protein CASSLGLAGLTDTQYF. Recombination linked TRBV7-3 to TRBJ2-3, with 13 middle bases fitting TRBD2. Trimmed from V: 5 bases; trimmed from J: 2 bases; junction bases lacking a gene match: 4. CDR1 and CDR2, looked up from the germline V gene, are SGHTA and FQGTGA. Spanning cysteine to phenylalanine, the CDR3 consists of 16 amino acids. Only CDR3 DNA is held: 48 bases, read in frame from base 1.